The clone carrying this T cell receptor (beta chain) occurred many times. Construction of TCR beta libraries relied on iRepertoire HTBI primers and on Arm-PCR targeting CDR3 regions. TCRdb itself ran the multiplex PCR reads through MiXCR, one entry per CDR3 protein. The sample holds around 360,000 distinct CDR3 sequences, around 15% seen once. This specimen belongs to a study of regulatory T cells in long-lasting Graves disease. Time point reported: newly diagnosed GD, antithyroid drugs for less than 3 months. Following extraction of RNA from PBMCs, that RNA was used to make the TCR library. These records were also assigned to another study, of T cells in Graves' hyperthyroidism and ophthalmopathy.

The source was peripheral blood mononuclear cells (PBMCs), collected at new diagnosis, from a patient treated with antithyroid drugs. The sequence derives from a woman aged 18-30 years with Graves disease.

The CDR3 nucleotides are TGCGCCAGCAGCAAGGGACTAGCGGGAGGTGGAAATGAGCAGTTCTTC. This codes for CASSKGLAGGGNEQFF. The chain is built from TRBV5-1 and TRBJ2-5; TRBD2 matches at 15 bases. The J call is uncertain, as TRBJ2-1 better fits the DNA end. The V gene's germline CDR1 is SGHRS and CDR2 YFSETQ. The CDR3 has 16 residues.